The next 18 T cell receptor beta chains were all read from a single sample in a study of blood T cell repertoires in COVID-19. TCRdb's table, derived via immunoSEQ multiplex PCR, lists solely in-frame clones and lacks some. The sample has approximately 400,000 clones; approximately 90% are singletons. Input material: PBMCs or T cells enriched from blood (not recorded which). The source is a woman aged 35 to 49 who had been exposed to COVID-19.

The chain carries TRBV5-1 and TRBJ2-7; TRBD2 agrees at 8 bases. Germline V gives CDR1 SGHRS, CDR2 YFSETQ. V trimming: 3 bases; J trimming: 2 bases; junction bases outside the gene matches: 7. The CDR3 covers 15 residues. The CDR3 reads CASSYGGEATYEQYF. CDR3 DNA: TGCGCCAGCAGCTACGGGGGGGAGGCAACCTACGAGCAGTACTTC.

The chain recombines TRBV7-2 with TRBJ2-5; no clear D gene. CDR3 length: 12 residues. Germline V gives CDR1 SGHTA, CDR2 FQGNSA. Trimming removed 11 bases at V and 3 bases at J, with 13 bases between. This CDR3 reads CASLGGEETQYF. CDR3 in DNA: TGTGCCTCCCTCGGCGGAGAAGAGACCCAGTACTTC.

The chain has TRBV18 and TRBJ1-3, with D maybe TRBD1 (5 bases). CDR1 KGHSH and CDR2 LQKENI come from the germline V gene. V lost 1 base and J 13 bases, leaving 26 bases between the germline ends. This CDR3 has 17 residues. CDR3 sequence: CASSPLPAGKKTPRIYF. CDR3 DNA: TGTGCCAGCTCACCACTTCCAGCAGGGAAGAAAACACCTAGGATATATTTT.

This clone was found a few times. This rearrangement joins TRBV20-1 to TRBJ2-7; 10 bases are shared with TRBD2. V lost 3 bases and J lost 0; bases outside the gene matches: 11. Germline CDR1 DFQATT, CDR2 SNEGSKA (reference sequence). This CDR3 comprises 17 residues. CDR3 region: CSASSPSGRLDSYEQYF. For the CDR3, the DNA is TGCAGTGCTAGTAGTCCTAGCGGGAGACTTGACTCCTACGAGCAGTACTTC.

The V and J genes are TRBV7-9 and TRBJ2-2; 7 nucleotides align to TRBD1. V lost 4 bases to trimming and J lost 6 bases; unmatched junction nucleotides: 2. The CDR3 consists of 13 residues. Germline-derived CDR1 and CDR2 are SEHNR and FQNEAQ (reference sequence). In DNA form, the CDR3 reads TGTGCCAGCAGCTCCCAGGGGGCCGGGGAGCTGTTTTTT. Translated: CASSSQGAGELFF. Full variable domain (outside the CDR3, taken from reference TRBV7-9 and TRBJ2-2): DTGVSQNPRHKITKRGQNVTFRCDPISEHNRLYWYRQTLGQGPEFLTYFQNEAQLEKSRLLSDRFSAERPKGSFSTLEIQRTEQGDSAMYLCASSSQGAGELFFGEGSRLTVL.

The rearrangement uses TRBV10-2 and TRBJ2-6; D may be TRBD2 (6 bases). The CDR3 contains 15 residues. Trimming removed 4 bases at V and 1 base at J, with 8 bases between. CDR1 is WSHSY, CDR2 SAAADI, per germline. The CDR3 loop reads CASSGEDSGANVLTF. For the CDR3, the DNA is TGCGCCAGCAGTGGGGAGGATTCTGGGGCCAACGTCCTGACTTTC.

V is TRBV6-2 or TRBV6-3 and J is TRBJ1-5; maybe TRBD1 (5 bases). The V gene's germline CDR1 is MNHEY and CDR2 SVGEGT. Trimming removed 2 bases at V and 4 bases at J, with 15 bases between. This CDR3 has 16 amino acids. CDR3 region: CASSYRQNLINQPQHF. For the CDR3, the DNA is TGTGCCAGCAGTTACCGACAGAACTTAATTAATCAGCCCCAGCATTTT.

V usage is TRBV14 and J usage is TRBJ2-1; 14 nucleotides agree with TRBD2. Germline-derived CDR1 and CDR2 are SGHDN and FVKESK. This CDR3 is 20 amino acids long. J gave up 7 bases and V 0 bases, and 14 bases lay outside the gene matches. The CDR3 protein is CASSQDHSGTSGRSRNEQFF. As DNA, the CDR3 is TGTGCCAGCAGCCAAGATCATAGCGGGACTAGCGGGAGATCTCGGAATGAGCAGTTCTTC.

J is TRBJ1-4 and V is TRBV4-1; no clear D gene. The CDR3 spans 16 residues. Germline CDR1 reads MGHRA; CDR2 reads YSYEKL. Trimming removed 2 bases from V and 0 bases from J, with 10 bases in between. This CDR3 is CASSQILRATNEKLFF. As DNA, the CDR3 is TGCGCCAGCAGCCAAATCTTACGCGCAACTAATGAAAAACTGTTTTTT.

This sequence joins TRBV12-3 or TRBV12-4 and TRBJ2-2, with TRBD2 identical over 8 bases. The J segment lost 6 bases and the V segment lost 6 bases, leaving 3 bases of the junction unmatched. The CDR3 has 13 amino acids. Here the CDR3 DNA reads TGTGCCAGCAGAGGACTAGCCGCCGGGGAGCTGTTTTTT. It is translated as CASRGLAAGELFF.

The chain recombines TRBV2 with TRBJ1-3; 8 nucleotides line up with TRBD1. The germline CDR1 and CDR2 sequences are SNHLY and FYNNEI. Unmatched junction bases numbered 6, after V lost 6 bases and J lost 2 bases. This CDR3 spans 15 amino acids. Here the CDR3 DNA reads TGTGCCAGCAGCGGGACAGGACCCCCTGGAAACACCATATATTTT. Translating it yields CASSGTGPPGNTIYF.

This clone was found once. The chain is built from TRBV5-6 and TRBJ1-2; TRBD1 matches at 11 bases. The CDR3 consists of 16 residues. In germline, CDR1 is SGHDT, CDR2 YYEEEE. V lost 6 bases and J lost 5; bases outside the gene matches: 12. For the CDR3, the DNA is TGTGCCAGCATCGGACAGGGGGCTCTCCCTTGGTATGGCTACACCTTC. Its translation is CASIGQGALPWYGYTF.

The chain recombines TRBV19 with TRBJ1-5; D may be TRBD1 (6 bases). Per the germline V gene, CDR1 is LNHDA and CDR2 is SQIVND (reference sequence). The V end was cut by 8 bases, the J end by 5 bases, with 13 bases between. The CDR3 is 13 residues long. The chain's CDR3 is CASAGAVYQPQHF. The CDR3 DNA is TGTGCCAGTGCGGGGGCAGTGTATCAGCCCCAGCATTTT.

The rearrangement links TRBV19 to TRBJ1-1, with a tentative D call TRBD1 (5 bases). This CDR3 comprises 15 residues. Germline assignment: CDR1 LNHDA and CDR2 SQIVND (reference sequence). Trimming pared 3 bases from V and 1 base from J, leaving 12 bases between. Here the CDR3 reads CASSIIKGSNTEAFF. The CDR3 DNA follows: TGTGCCAGTAGTATCATTAAGGGGTCGAACACTGAAGCTTTCTTT.

This clone occurred once. This sequence joins TRBV6-4 and TRBJ1-3; TRBD1 matches 8 bases. The CDR3 loop spans 16 amino acids. The germline gives CDR1 MRHNA, CDR2 SNTAGT. V shed 2 bases and J 1 base; nucleotides not matched to a gene: 4. The DNA for the CDR3 is TGTGCCAGCAGTGACCCGGACAGGGAGTCTGGAAACACCATATATTTT. Protein: CASSDPDRESGNTIYF.

This clone was recorded a few times. The V call is TRBV10-3, the J call TRBJ2-7; 8 bases fit TRBD2. Trimming at V came to 6 bases and at J to 4 bases, leaving 5 bases not matched to a gene. The CDR3 is 13 residues long. Germline-derived CDR1 and CDR2 are ENHRY and SYGVKD. In DNA form, the CDR3 reads TGTGCCATCAGGGGGACTAGTAAGTACGAGCAGTACTTC. Protein: CAIRGTSKYEQYF.

This chain connects TRBV6-2 or TRBV6-3 to TRBJ2-5; 13 nucleotides align to TRBD2. V lost 5 bases to trimming and J lost 4 bases; unmatched junction nucleotides: 4. Per the germline V gene, CDR1 is MNHEY and CDR2 is SVGEGT. This CDR3 has 15 amino acids. DNA of the CDR3: TGTGCCAGCAGTAACGGACTAGCGGGAGCAGAGACCCAGTACTTC. Its protein is CASSNGLAGAETQYF.

The rearrangement links TRBV5-6 to TRBJ1-4, with 8 bases lining up with TRBD1. The CDR3 spans 12 residues. Trimming took 4 bases from V and 10 from J; bases not matched to a gene: 3. Germline CDR1 is SGHDT and CDR2 is YYEEEE. CDR3 bases: TGTGCCAGCAGCCTTGACAGGGGAAAACTGTTTTTT. This encodes CASSLDRGKLFF.